This T cell receptor beta chain was identified in a study of T cells in Graves' hyperthyroidism and ophthalmopathy. Study-level findings and limits: Blood shared most expanded thyroid clonotypes above 0.001. Ophthalmopathy was separated from stable hyperthyroidism by a 13 V-J model.

Uncontrolled infection, other autoimmune disease, pregnancy or lactation excluded patients. Any symptoms of ophthalmopathy came after the first hyperthyroidism diagnosis, from which the blood sample dates. Trimming stripped 4 bases from V and 5 bases from J, with 16 bases between. This CDR3 is 14 amino acids long. Germline loops: CDR1 SGHRS, CDR2 YFSETQ. Amplification of TCR beta CDR3 regions used RNA as the template. The primer set for the first-round RT-PCR of the TCR CDR3 was HTBI. MiXCR, applied by TCRdb to the multiplex PCR reads, yields one record per CDR3 protein. The sample contains 690,000 or so distinct CDR3 sequences, 18% of which appear only once. At least ten counts were recorded for this clonotype. What it binds is unknown.

The origin of this receptor is a woman between 50 and 59 years old with Graves' hyperthyroidism that later progressed to Graves' ophthalmopathy. The source material was blood. The gene calls are TRBV5-1 and TRBJ2-7; D is possibly TRBD1 or TRBD2 (5 bases each). The CDR3 DNA reads as TGCGCCAGCAGCCCCTTTGGGGGAATCGACGAGCAGTACTTC. Its protein product is CASSPFGGIDEQYF. Full variable domain (rest looked up from reference TRBV5-1 and TRBJ2-7): KAGVTQTPRYLIKTRGQQVTLSCSPISGHRSVSWYQQTPGQGLQFLFEYFSETQRNKGNFPGRFSGRQFSNSRSEMNVSTLELGDSALYLCASSPFGGIDEQYFGPGTRLTVT.